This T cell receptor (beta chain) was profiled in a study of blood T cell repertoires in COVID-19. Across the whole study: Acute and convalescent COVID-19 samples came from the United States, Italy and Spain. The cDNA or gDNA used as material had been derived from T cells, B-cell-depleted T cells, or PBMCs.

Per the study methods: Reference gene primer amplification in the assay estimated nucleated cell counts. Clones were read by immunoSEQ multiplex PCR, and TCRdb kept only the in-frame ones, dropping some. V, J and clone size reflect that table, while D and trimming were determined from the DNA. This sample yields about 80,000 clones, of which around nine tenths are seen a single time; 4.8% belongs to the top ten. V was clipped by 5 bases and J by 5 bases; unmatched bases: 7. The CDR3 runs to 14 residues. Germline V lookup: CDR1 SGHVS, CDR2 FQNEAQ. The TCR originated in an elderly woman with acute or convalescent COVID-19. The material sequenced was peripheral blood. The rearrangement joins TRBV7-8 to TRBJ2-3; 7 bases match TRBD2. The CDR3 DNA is TGTGCCAGCAGCCCAGTGACGGGGGGAGATACGCAGTATTTT. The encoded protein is CASSPVTGGDTQYF.